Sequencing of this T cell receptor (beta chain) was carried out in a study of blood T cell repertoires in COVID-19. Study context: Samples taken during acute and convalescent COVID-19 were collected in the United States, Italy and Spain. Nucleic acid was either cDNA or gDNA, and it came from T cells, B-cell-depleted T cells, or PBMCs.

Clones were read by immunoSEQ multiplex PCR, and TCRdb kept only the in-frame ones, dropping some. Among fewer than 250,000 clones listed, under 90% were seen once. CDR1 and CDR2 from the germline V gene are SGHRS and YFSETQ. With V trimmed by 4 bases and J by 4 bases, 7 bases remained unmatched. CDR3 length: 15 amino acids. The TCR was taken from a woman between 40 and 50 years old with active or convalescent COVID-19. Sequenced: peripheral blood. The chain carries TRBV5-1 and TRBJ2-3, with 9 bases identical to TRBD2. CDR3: CASSPASGVSDTQYF. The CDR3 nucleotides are TGCGCCAGCAGCCCCGCTAGCGGGGTATCAGATACGCAGTATTTT.